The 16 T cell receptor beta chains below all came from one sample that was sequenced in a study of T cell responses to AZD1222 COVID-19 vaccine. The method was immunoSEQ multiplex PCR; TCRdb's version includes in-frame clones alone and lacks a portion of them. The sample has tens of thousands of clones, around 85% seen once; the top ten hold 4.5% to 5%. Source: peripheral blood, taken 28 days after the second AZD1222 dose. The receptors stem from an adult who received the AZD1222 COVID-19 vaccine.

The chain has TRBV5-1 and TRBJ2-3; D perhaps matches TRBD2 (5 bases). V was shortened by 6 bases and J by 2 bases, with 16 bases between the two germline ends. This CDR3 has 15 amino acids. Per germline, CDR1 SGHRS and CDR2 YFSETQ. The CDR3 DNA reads TGCGCCAGCACCCTTGAGGAGGCCTACACAGATACGCAGTATTTT. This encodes CASTLEEAYTDTQYF.

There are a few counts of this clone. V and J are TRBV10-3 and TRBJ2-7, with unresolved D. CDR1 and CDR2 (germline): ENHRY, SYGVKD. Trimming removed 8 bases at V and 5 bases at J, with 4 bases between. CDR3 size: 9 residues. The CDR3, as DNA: TGTGCCATCGGACACGAGCAGTACTTC. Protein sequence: CAIGHEQYF.

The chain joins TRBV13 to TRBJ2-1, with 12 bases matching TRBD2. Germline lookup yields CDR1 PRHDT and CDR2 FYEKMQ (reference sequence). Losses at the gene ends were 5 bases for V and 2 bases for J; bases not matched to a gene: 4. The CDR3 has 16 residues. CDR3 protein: CASSKTSGGPYNEQFF. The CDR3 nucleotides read TGTGCCAGCAGCAAGACTAGCGGGGGACCCTACAATGAGCAGTTCTTC.

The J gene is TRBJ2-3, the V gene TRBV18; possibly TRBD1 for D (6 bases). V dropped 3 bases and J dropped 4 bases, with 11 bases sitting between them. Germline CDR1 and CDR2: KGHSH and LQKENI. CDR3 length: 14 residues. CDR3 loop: CASSPTGRADTQYF. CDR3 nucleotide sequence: TGTGCCAGCTCACCCACAGGGAGAGCAGATACGCAGTATTTT.

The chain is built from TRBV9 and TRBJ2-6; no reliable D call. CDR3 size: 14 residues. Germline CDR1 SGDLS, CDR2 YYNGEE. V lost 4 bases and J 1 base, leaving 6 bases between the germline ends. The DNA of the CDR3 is TGTGCCAGCAGCCCCCGATCTGGGGCCAACGTCCTGACTTTC. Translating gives CASSPRSGANVLTF. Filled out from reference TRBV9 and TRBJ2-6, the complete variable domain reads DSGVTQTPKHLITATGQRVTLRCSPRSGDLSVYWYQQSLDQGLQFLIQYYNGEERAKGNILERFSAQQFPDLHSELNLSSLELGDSALYFCASSPRSGANVLTFGAGSRLTVL.

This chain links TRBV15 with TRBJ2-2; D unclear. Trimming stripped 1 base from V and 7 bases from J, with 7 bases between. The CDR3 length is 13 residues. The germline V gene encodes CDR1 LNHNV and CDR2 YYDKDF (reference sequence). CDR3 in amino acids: CATSRGGFGELFF. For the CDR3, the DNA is TGTGCCACCAGCAGAGGAGGATTCGGGGAGCTGTTTTTT.

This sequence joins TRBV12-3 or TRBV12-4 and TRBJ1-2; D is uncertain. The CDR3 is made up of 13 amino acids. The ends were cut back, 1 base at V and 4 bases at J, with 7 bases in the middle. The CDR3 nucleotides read TGTGCCAGCAGTTTAGAAGGGATCTATGGCTACACCTTC. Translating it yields CASSLEGIYGYTF.

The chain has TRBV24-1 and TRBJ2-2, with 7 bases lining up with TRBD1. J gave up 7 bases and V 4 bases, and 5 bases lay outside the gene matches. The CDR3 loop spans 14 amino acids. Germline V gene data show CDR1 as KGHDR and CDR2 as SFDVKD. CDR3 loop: CATSDPTGVGELFF. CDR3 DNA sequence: TGTGCCACCAGTGACCCCACAGGGGTCGGGGAGCTGTTTTTT.

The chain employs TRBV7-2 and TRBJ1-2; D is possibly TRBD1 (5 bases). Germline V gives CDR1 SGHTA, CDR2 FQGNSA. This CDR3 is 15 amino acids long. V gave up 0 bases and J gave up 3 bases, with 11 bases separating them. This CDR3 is CASSLALGGDYGYTF. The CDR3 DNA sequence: TGTGCCAGCAGCTTAGCGCTCGGAGGGGACTATGGCTACACCTTC.

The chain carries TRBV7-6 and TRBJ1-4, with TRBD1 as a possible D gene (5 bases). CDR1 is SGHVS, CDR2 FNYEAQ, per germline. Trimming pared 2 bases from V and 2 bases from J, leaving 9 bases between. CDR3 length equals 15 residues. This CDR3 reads CASSLLGGTNEKLFF. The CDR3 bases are TGTGCCAGCAGCTTATTGGGGGGGACTAATGAAAAACTGTTTTTT. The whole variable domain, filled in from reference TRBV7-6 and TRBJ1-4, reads GAGVSQSPRYKVTKRGQDVALRCDPISGHVSLYWYRQALGQGPEFLTYFNYEAQQDKSGLPNDRFSAERPEGSISTLTIQRTEQRDSAMYRCASSLLGGTNEKLFFGSGTQLSVL.

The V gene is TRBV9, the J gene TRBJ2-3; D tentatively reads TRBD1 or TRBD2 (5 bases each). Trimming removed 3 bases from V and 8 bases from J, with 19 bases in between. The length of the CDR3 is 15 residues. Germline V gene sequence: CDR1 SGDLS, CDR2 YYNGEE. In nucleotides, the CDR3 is TGTGCCAGCAGCGCTAGTGGGGGAACAGGAGTTACGCAGTATTTT. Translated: CASSASGGTGVTQYF.

The CDR3 bases are TGCGCCAGCAGCCTCGGCTCTTCTAGCACAGATACGCAGTATTTT. Translating it yields CASSLGSSSTDTQYF. This chain uses TRBV5-1 with TRBJ2-3; D is uncertain. The germline CDR1 and CDR2 sequences are SGHRS and YFSETQ. V gave up 4 bases and J gave up 0 bases, with 12 bases separating them. CDR3 length: 15 residues.

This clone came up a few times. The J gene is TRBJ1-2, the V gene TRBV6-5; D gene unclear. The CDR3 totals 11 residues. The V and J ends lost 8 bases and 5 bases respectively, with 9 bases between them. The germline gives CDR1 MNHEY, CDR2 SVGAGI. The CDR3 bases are TGTGCCAGCGCTAGGGTTTATGGCTACACCTTC. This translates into CASARVYGYTF.

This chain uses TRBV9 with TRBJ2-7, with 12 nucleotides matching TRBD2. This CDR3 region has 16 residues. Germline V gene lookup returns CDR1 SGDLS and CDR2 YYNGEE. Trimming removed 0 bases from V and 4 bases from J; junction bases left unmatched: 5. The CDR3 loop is CASSVGSGTSGYEQYF. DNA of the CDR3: TGTGCCAGCAGCGTAGGTAGTGGGACTAGCGGGTACGAGCAGTACTTC. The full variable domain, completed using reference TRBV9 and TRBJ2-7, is DSGVTQTPKHLITATGQRVTLRCSPRSGDLSVYWYQQSLDQGLQFLIQYYNGEERAKGNILERFSAQQFPDLHSELNLSSLELGDSALYFCASSVGSGTSGYEQYFGPGTRLTVT.

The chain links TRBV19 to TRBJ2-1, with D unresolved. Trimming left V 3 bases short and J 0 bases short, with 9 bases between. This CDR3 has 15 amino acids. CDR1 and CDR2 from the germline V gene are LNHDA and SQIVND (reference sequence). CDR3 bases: TGTGCCAGTAGTATTGACCAGATCTCCTACAATGAGCAGTTCTTC. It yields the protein CASSIDQISYNEQFF.

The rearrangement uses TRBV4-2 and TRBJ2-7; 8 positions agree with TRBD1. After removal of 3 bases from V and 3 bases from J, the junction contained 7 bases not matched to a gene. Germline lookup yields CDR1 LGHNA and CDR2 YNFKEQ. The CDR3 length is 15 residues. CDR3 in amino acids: CASSQGSTGDYEQYF. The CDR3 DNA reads TGTGCCAGCAGCCAGGGATCGACAGGGGACTACGAGCAGTACTTC.